This T cell receptor beta chain came from a study of blood T cell repertoires in COVID-19. The method was immunoSEQ multiplex PCR; TCRdb's version includes in-frame clones alone and lacks a portion of them. Here the sample spans about 280,000 clones, around 86% being singletons. CDR3 length equals 15 residues. In germline, CDR1 is LNHNV, CDR2 YYDKDF (reference sequence). Between the trimmed V and J ends, which lost 0 bases and 3 bases, there was a span of 11 bases. This sequence was found in a woman between 25 and 40 years old who had recovered from COVID-19. The chain links TRBV15 to TRBJ1-1; no definite D call. Sequenced material: peripheral blood. This CDR3 reads CATSREVTVYTEAFF. The CDR3, as DNA: TGTGCCACCAGCAGAGAGGTCACGGTCTACACTGAAGCTTTCTTT.